This TCR beta chain came from a study of blood T cell repertoires in COVID-19. The protocol was immunoSEQ multiplex PCR, while the TCRdb copy is restricted to in-frame clones and leaves out a portion. The sample yields 650,000 to 800,000 clones, about 87% seen once. The germline V gene encodes CDR1 KGHDR and CDR2 SFDVKD. Trimming cost V 2 bases and J 1 base, with 7 bases left between them. The CDR3 spans 15 residues. The specimen was peripheral blood. The rearrangement joins TRBV24-1 to TRBJ2-2; D remains unclear. The sequence was collected from a woman between 18 and 30 years old with acute or convalescent COVID-19. CDR3 nucleotides: TGTGCCACCAGTGATTCAGACTGGAACACCGGGGAGCTGTTTTTT. Its translation: CATSDSDWNTGELFF.